This TCR beta chain was identified in a study of T cell repertoires in cytomegalovirus infection. The wider study: A matching HLA type, together with CMV infection, was signaled by public TCR beta signatures. The study, taken as a whole, reports: Predominance within the ex vivo response was attributable to HLA-C-restricted CMV-specific TCR beta clonotypes. Adding up the frequency of public TCR beta families identified people who carried CMV plus the relevant HLA.

About this clonotype: Its matching antigen is unknown.

V lost 7 bases, J lost 1 base, and 2 bases lay in between. The CDR3 sequence is 11 residues long. In TCRdb, the reads were re-called with MiXCR into one record per CDR3 protein. The table lists fewer than 300,000 distinct CDR3 sequences, over 20% of them singletons. This clonotype originated in a human donor in good health (CMV status not recorded). Some clones in this sample may be carry-over from other donors' samples. Sequenced: PBMCs. V gene TRBV12-3 or TRBV12-4 combines with J gene TRBJ2-1; no definite D call. Here the CDR3 DNA reads TGTGCCAGCAATTCCTACAATGAGCAGTTCTTC. Amino acids: CASNSYNEQFF.